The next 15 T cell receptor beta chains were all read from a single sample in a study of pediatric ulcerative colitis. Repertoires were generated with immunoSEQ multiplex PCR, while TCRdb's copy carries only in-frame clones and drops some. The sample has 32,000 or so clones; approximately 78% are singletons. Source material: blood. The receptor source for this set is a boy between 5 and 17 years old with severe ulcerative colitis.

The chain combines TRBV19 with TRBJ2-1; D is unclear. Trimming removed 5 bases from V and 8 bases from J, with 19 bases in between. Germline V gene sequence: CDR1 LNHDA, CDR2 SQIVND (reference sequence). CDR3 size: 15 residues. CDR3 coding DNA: TGTGCCAGTAGTCCGGGTCCGAACTTGGCGTATGAGCAGTTCTTC. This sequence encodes CASSPGPNLAYEQFF.

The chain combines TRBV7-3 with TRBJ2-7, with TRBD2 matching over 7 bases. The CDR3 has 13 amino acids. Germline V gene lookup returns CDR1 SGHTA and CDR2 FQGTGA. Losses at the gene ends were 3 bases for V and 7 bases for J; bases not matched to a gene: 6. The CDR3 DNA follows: TGTGCCAGCAGCTTGGCTTCAGCGGGGGAGCAGTACTTC. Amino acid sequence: CASSLASAGEQYF.

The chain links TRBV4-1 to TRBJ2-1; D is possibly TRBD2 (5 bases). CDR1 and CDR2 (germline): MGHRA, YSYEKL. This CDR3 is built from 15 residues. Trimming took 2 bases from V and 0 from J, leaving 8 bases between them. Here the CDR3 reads CASSQNGDSYNEQFF. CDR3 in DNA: TGCGCCAGCAGCCAAAACGGGGACTCCTACAATGAGCAGTTCTTC.

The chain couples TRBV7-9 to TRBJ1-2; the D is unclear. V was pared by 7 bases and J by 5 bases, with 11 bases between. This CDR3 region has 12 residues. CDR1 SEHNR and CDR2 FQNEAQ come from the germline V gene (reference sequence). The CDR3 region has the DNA TGTGCCAGCAAGGCAGTTGAGTATGGCTACACCTTC. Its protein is CASKAVEYGYTF. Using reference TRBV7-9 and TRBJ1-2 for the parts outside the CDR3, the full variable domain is DTGVSQNPRHKITKRGQNVTFRCDPISEHNRLYWYRQTLGQGPEFLTYFQNEAQLEKSRLLSDRFSAERPKGSFSTLEIQRTEQGDSAMYLCASKAVEYGYTFGSGTRLTVV.

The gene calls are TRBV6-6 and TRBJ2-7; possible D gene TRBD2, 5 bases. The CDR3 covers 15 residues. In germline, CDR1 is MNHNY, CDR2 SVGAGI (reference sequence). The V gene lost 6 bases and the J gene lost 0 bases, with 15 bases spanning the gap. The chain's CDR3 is CASSDSRTSSYEQYF. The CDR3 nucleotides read TGTGCCAGCAGCGACTCGAGGACTTCCTCCTACGAGCAGTACTTC.

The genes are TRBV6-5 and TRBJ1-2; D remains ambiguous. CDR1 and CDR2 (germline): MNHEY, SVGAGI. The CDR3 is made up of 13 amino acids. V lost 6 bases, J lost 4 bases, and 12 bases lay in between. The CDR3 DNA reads TGTGCCAGCAGCCCCGACCTGGGCTATGGCTACACCTTC. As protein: CASSPDLGYGYTF.

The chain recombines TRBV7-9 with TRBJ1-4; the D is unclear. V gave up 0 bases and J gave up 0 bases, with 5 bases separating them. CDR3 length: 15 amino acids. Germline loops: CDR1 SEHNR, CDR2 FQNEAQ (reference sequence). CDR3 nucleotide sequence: TGTGCCAGCAGCTTAGCGTCTGCAACTAATGAAAAACTGTTTTTT. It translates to CASSLASATNEKLFF.

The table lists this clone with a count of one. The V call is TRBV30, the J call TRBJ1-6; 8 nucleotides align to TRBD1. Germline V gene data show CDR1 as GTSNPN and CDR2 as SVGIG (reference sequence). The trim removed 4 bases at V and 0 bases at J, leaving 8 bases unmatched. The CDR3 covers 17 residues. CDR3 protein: CAWTPGQAPSYNSPLHF. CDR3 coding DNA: TGTGCCTGGACACCGGGACAGGCTCCCTCCTATAATTCACCCCTCCACTTT.

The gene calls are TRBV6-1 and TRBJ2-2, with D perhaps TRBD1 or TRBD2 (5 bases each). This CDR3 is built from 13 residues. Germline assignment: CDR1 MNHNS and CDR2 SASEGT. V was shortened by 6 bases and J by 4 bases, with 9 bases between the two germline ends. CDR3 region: CASRGELTGELFF. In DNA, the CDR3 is TGTGCCAGCAGGGGGGAGCTCACCGGGGAGCTGTTTTTT.

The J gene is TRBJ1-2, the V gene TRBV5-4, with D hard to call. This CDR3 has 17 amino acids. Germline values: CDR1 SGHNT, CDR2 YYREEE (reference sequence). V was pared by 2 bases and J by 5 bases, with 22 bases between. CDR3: CASSFGKFTKDEYGYTF. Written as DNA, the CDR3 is TGTGCCAGCAGCTTCGGAAAATTTACAAAGGATGAGTATGGCTACACCTTC.

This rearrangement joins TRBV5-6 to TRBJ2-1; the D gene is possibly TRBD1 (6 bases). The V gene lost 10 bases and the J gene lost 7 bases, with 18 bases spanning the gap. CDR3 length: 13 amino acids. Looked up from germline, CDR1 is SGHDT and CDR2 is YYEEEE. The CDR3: CAYGGGRGNEQFF. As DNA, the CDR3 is TGTGCCTACGGAGGTGGCAGGGGAAATGAGCAGTTCTTC.

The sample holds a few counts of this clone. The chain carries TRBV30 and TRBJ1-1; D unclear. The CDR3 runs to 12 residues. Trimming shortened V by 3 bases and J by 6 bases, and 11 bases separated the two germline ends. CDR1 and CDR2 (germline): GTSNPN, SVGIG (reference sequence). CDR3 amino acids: CAWRRSESEAFF. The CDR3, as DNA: TGTGCCTGGAGGCGGTCTGAGTCTGAAGCTTTCTTT. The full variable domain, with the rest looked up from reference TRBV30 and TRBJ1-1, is SQTIHQWPATLVQPVGSPLSLECTVEGTSNPNLYWYRQAAGRGLQLLFYSVGIGQISSEVPQNLSASRPQDRQFILSSKKLLLSDSGFYLCAWRRSESEAFFGQGTRLTVV.

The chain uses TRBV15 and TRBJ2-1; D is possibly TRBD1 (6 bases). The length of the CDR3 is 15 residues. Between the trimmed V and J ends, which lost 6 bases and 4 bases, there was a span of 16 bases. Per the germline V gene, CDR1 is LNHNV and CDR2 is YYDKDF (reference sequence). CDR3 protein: CATSLAGTHYNEQFF. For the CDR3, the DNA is TGTGCCACCAGTTTAGCCGGGACACATTACAATGAGCAGTTCTTC. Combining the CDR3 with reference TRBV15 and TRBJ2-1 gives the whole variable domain DAMVIQNPRYQVTQFGKPVTLSCSQTLNHNVMYWYQQKSSQAPKLLFHYYDKDFNNEADTPDNFQSRRPNTSFCFLDIRSPGLGDTAMYLCATSLAGTHYNEQFFGPGTRLTVL.

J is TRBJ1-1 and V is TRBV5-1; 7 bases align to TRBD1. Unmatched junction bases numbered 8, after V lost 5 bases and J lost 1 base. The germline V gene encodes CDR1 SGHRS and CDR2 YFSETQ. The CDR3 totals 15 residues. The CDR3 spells CASRRAGGRNTEAFF. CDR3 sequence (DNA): TGCGCCAGCAGGAGGGCAGGGGGGAGGAACACTGAAGCTTTCTTT.

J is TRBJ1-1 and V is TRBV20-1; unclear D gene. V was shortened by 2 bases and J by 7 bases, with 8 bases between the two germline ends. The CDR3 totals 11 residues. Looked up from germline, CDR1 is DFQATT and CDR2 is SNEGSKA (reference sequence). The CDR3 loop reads CSARPMIEAFF. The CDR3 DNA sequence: TGCAGTGCTAGACCGATGATTGAAGCTTTCTTT.